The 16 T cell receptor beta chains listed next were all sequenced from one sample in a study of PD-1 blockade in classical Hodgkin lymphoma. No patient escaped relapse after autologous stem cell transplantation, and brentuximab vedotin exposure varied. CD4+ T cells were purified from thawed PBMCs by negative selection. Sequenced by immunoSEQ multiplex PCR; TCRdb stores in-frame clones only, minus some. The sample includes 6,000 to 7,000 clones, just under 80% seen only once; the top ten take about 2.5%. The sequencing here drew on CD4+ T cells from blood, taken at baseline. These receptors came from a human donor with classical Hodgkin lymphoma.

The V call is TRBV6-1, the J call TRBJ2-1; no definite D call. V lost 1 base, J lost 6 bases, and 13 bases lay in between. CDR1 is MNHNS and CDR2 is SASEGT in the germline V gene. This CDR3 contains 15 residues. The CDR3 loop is CASSEVMTSTNEQFF. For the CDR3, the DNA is TGTGCCAGCAGTGAAGTCATGACCTCCACCAATGAGCAGTTCTTC.

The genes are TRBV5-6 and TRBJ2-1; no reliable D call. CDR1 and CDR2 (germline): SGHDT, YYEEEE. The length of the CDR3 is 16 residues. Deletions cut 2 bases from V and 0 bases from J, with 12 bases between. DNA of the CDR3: TGTGCCAGCAGCTTAGAGACCAGGAGCTCCTACAATGAGCAGTTCTTC. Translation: CASSLETRSSYNEQFF.

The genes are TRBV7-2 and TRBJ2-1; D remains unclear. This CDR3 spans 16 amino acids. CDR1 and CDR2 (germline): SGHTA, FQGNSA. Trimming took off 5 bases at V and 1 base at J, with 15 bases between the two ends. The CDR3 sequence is CASSTNTQFSYNEQFF. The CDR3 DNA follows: TGTGCCAGCAGCACCAACACCCAGTTTTCCTACAATGAGCAGTTCTTC. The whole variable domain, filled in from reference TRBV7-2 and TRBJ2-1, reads GAGVSQSPSNKVTEKGKDVELRCDPISGHTALYWYRQSLGQGLEFLIYFQGNSAPDKSGLPSDRFSAERTGGSVSTLTIQRTQQEDSAVYLCASSTNTQFSYNEQFFGPGTRLTVL.

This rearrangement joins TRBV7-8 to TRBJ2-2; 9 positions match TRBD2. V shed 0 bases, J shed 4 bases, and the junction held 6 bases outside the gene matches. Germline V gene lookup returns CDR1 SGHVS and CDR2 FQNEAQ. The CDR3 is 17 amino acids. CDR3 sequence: CASSLASGRGGTGELFF. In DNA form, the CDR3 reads TGTGCCAGCAGCTTAGCTAGCGGGAGAGGGGGCACCGGGGAGCTGTTTTTT.

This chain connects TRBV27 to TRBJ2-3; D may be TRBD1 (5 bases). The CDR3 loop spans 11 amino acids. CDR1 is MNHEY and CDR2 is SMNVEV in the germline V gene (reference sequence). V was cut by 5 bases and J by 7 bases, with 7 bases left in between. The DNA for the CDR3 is TGTGCCAGCAGTCTGGGGCATACGCAGTATTTT. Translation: CASSLGHTQYF.

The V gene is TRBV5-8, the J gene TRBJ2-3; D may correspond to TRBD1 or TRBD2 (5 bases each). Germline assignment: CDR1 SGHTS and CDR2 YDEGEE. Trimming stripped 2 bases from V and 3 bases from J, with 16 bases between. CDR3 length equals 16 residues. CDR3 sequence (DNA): TGTGCCAGCAGCTTTCCACCCGGGACCCAGACAGATACGCAGTATTTT. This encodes CASSFPPGTQTDTQYF. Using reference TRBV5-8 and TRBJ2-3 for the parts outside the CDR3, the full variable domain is EAGVTQSPTHLIKTRGQQATLRCSPISGHTSVYWYQQALGLGLQFLLWYDEGEERNRGNFPPRFSGRQFPNYSSELNVNALELEDSALYLCASSFPPGTQTDTQYFGPGTRLTVL.

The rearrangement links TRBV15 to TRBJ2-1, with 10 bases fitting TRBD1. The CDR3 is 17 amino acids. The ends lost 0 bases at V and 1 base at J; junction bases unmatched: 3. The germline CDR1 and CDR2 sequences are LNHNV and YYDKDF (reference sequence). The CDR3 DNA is TGTGCCACCAGCAGAGATCCGGGACAGGGGTCCTACAATGAGCAGTTCTTC. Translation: CATSRDPGQGSYNEQFF.

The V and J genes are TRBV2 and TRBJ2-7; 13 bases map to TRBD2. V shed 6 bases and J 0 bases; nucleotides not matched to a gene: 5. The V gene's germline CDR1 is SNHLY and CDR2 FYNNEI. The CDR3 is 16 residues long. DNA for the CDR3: TGTGCCAGCAGGGGACTAGCGGGAAAAATCTCCTACGAGCAGTACTTC. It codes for CASRGLAGKISYEQYF.

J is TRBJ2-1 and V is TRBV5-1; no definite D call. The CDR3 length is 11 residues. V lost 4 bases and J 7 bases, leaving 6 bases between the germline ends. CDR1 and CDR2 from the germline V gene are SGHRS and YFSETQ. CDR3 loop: CASSEWNEQFF. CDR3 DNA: TGCGCCAGCAGCGAGTGGAATGAGCAGTTCTTC.

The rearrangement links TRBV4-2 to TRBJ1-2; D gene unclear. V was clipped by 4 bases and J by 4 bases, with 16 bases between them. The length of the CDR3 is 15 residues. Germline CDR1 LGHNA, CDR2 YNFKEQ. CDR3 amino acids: CASSPRTDDPYGYTF. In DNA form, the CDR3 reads TGTGCCAGCAGCCCTAGGACCGACGACCCCTATGGCTACACCTTC.

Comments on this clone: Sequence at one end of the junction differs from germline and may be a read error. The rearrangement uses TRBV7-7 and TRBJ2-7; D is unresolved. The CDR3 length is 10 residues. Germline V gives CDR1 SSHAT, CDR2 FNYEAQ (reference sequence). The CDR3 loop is CASSYYEQYF. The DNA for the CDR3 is TGTGCTAGCAGCTACTACGAGCAGTACTTC.

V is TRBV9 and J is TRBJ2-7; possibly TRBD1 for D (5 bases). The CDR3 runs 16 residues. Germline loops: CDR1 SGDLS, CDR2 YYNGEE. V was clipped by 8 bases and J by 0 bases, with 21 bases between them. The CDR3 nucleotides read TGTGCCAGAGCGTATAAGTGGGGCCTGAGCTCCTACGAGCAGTACTTC. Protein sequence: CARAYKWGLSSYEQYF.

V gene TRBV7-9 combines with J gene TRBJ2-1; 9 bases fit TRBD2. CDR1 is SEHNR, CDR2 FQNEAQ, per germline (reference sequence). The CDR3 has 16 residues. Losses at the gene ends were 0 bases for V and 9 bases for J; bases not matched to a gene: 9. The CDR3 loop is CASSLAGGRENGEQFF. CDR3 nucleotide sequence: TGTGCCAGCAGCTTAGCGGGCGGGAGGGAAAACGGTGAGCAGTTCTTC. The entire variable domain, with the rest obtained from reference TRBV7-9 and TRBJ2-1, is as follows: DTGVSQNPRHKITKRGQNVTFRCDPISEHNRLYWYRQTLGQGPEFLTYFQNEAQLEKSRLLSDRFSAERPKGSFSTLEIQRTEQGDSAMYLCASSLAGGRENGEQFFGPGTRLTVL.

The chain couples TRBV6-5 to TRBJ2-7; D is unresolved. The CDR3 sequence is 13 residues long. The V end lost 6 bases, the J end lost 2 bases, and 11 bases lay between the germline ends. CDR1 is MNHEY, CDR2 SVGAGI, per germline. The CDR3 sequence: CASSRAGPYEQYF. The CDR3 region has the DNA TGTGCCAGCAGCCGAGCCGGGCCCTACGAGCAGTACTTC.

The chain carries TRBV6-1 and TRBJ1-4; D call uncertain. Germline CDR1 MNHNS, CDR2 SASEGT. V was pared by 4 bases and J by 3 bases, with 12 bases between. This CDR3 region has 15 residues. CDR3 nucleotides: TGTGCCAGCAGTGGCGCGACCGTCGCTAATGAAAAACTGTTTTTT. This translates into CASSGATVANEKLFF.

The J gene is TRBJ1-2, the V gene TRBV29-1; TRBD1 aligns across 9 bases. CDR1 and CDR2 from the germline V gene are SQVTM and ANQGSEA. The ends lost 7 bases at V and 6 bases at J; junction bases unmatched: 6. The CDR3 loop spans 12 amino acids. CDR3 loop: CSAKGQGDGYTF. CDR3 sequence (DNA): TGCAGCGCAAAGGGACAGGGCGATGGCTACACCTTC. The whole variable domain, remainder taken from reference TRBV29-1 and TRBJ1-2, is SAVISQKPSRDICQRGTSLTIQCQVDSQVTMMFWYRQQPGQSLTLIATANQGSEATYESGFVIDKFPISRPNLTFSTLTVSNMSPEDSSIYLCSAKGQGDGYTFGSGTRLTVV.